This T cell receptor (beta chain) was documented in a study of blood T cell repertoires in COVID-19 (dated by TCRdb to 2019 to 2021). With respect to the entire study: Samples from collaborators originated in the United States, Italy and Spain and spanned both the acute and convalescent phases of COVID-19. The material from the prospective study consisted of cDNA or gDNA derived from T cells, B-cell-depleted T cells, or PBMCs. Samples were obtained from the ongoing ImmuneRACE study (first 160 participants) and from 1,254 subjects provided by 6 global collaborators. Where HLA class I and class II types were available, the types were taken from metadata supplied by the sample provider, not from assay-based typing. The repertoires were released in a freely available public database meant as a resource for research on the immune response to SARS-CoV-2. Nearly every sample came with metadata listing a de-identified subject ID, COVID-19 status, age in years and sex. Deeply sampled blood TCRbeta repertoires from subjects exposed to, actively infected with, or recovered from COVID-19 were included in the dataset. Summary of the overall study and its limitations: The amount of clinical and demographic metadata varied by source and participant and was provided uncurated.

Inclusive of the bounding cysteine and phenylalanine, the CDR3 is 13 residues long. This entry keeps only the CDR3 DNA: 39 bases, framed from base 1. From the germline V gene (reference sequence), CDR1 is SGHKS and CDR2 is YYEKEE. The immunoSEQ Assay, a bias-controlled multiplex PCR, was used to amplify TCRbeta CDR3 regions from genomic DNA. Concerning the study's data processing: The number of nucleated cells in each sample was estimated by amplification of reference gene primers within the assay. To quantify the absolute abundance of each unique TCRbeta CDR3 rearrangement, sequence reads were collapsed and filtered. For each sample, productive Simpson clonality was calculated as the square root of Simpson's diversity index over productive rearrangements. TCRdb provides this immuneACCESS table in a form limited to in-frame rearrangements. Some clones are lacking; in checked studies, under half of them reflect an unresolved V gene, and why the rest are absent is not known. Clone size and V and J calls were adopted from that table, with D and trimming inferred from the DNA. The sample includes 70,000 to 80,000 clones, with more than 70% observed a single time. The ten largest clones capture around 32% of the sample.

Each collaborating institution followed its own protocols to collect whole blood in K2EDTA tubes. Collaborator samples were shipped for TCRbeta analysis as frozen whole blood, isolated PBMCs, or DNA extracted from either sample type. A remark on this clone: This clone's antigen is unknown. The junction differs from germline at one of its ends, possibly a read error.

The clonotype was recovered from a woman of 80 years or more with active or convalescent COVID-19. The sample taken for sequencing was peripheral blood. The V gene is TRBV5-5 and the J gene is TRBJ1-2; 8 middle bases align to TRBD1. CDR3 loop: CASSLPGGEKVGF. The nucleotides read TGTGCCAGCAGCTTACCAGGGGGCGAAAAAGTAGGCTTC.